The subject of this entry is one T cell receptor beta chain. These data are taken from a study of blood T cell repertoires in COVID-19. Study details: Material from acute and convalescent COVID-19 was sourced from the United States, Italy and Spain.

Germline CDR1 and CDR2: SGHRS and YFSETQ. This CDR3 region has 14 residues. Trimming pared 0 bases from V and 1 base from J, leaving 7 bases between. Sequencing used immunoSEQ multiplex PCR; TCRdb keeps in-frame clones, though not all of them. Of about 170,000 clones listed, approximately 82% are singletons. V and J are TRBV5-1 and TRBJ1-1; no firm D call. Sequenced material: PBMCs or T cells enriched from blood (not recorded which). This sequence was found in a woman in her forties or fifties in a cohort exposed to, infected with or recovered from COVID-19 (not recorded which). In DNA form, the CDR3 reads TGCGCCAGCAGCTTGGAGGCAGGGAACACTGAAGCTTTCTTT. Protein product: CASSLEAGNTEAFF.